This T cell receptor beta chain derives from a study of T-cell memory formation after mild COVID-19. V was trimmed by 5 bases and J by 5 bases, leaving 15 bases between them. CDR3 length: 14 amino acids. Looked up from germline, CDR1 is LGHNA and CDR2 is YSLEER. TCRdb recomputed calls from the 5' RACE reads with MiXCR, one row per CDR3 protein. This table holds 240,000 or so distinct CDR3 sequences, roughly 10% found once. This clonotype has a handful of counts. This TCR came from a man between 18 and 29 years old who had mild COVID-19 (a few samples of this study predate the infection). Cell type and time point are not known. The sample taken for sequencing was PBMCs or a T cell subset sorted from them (not recorded which). The chain carries TRBV4-3 and TRBJ1-2; tentatively, D is TRBD1 (6 bases). The chain's CDR3 is CASSTWTEDYGYTF. CDR3 nucleotides: TGCGCCAGCAGCACGTGGACAGAAGATTATGGCTACACCTTC.